The rows below give T cell receptor beta chains drawn from one sample of a study of blood T cell repertoires in COVID-19. Repertoires were generated with immunoSEQ multiplex PCR, while TCRdb's copy carries only in-frame clones and drops some. The table lists under 300,000 clones, 84% of them singletons. Sequenced input: peripheral blood. The source is a man between 45 and 60 years old with acute or convalescent COVID-19. Each CDR3 is given with its conserved first and last residue. The order of the fields is D gene, V gene, J gene, clone size, CDR3 protein, CDR3 DNA. A D gene is named only where the DNA matches it firmly. Some rows mark clone size as missing; the rest say once, few, many or name a class of expanded clone.

TRBD2	TRBV28	TRBJ2-1	NA	CASFSGRALNEQFF	TGTGCCAGCTTTAGCGGGAGGGCCCTCAATGAGCAGTTCTTC
NA	TRBV7-3	TRBJ2-2	NA	CASSLFAGPNTGELFF	TGTGCCAGCAGCTTATTTGCAGGCCCGAACACCGGGGAGCTGTTTTTT
NA	TRBV6-2/TRBV6-3	TRBJ2-5	NA	CASSYLDSAAGETQYF	TGTGCCAGCAGTTACTTGGACTCGGCGGCGGGAGAGACCCAGTACTTC
NA	TRBV28	TRBJ1-4	NA	CASTRQNEKLFF	TGTGCCAGCACCCGACAGAATGAAAAACTGTTTTTT
NA	TRBV15	TRBJ2-3	NA	CATSRGFTDTQYF	TGTGCCACCTCCCGAGGATTCACAGATACGCAGTATTTT
NA	TRBV19	TRBJ1-2	NA	CASSLNYGYTF	TGTGCCAGTAGTTTAAACTATGGCTACACCTTC
NA	TRBV2	TRBJ2-2	NA	CASSLENTGELFF	TGTGCCAGCAGTTTAGAGAACACCGGGGAGCTGTTTTTT
TRBD1	TRBV5-1	TRBJ1-3	NA	CASSWATGYGGNTIYF	TGCGCCAGCAGCTGGGCGACAGGGTACGGTGGAAACACCATATATTTT
NA	TRBV5-8	TRBJ1-2	NA	CASGSYGYTF	TGTGCCAGCGGGAGCTATGGCTACACCTTC
NA	TRBV2	TRBJ1-1	NA	CASSAWGRPNTEAFF	TGTGCCAGCAGTGCTTGGGGCAGACCGAACACTGAAGCTTTCTTT
TRBD1	TRBV11-3	TRBJ2-7	NA	CASSLGDRHQHF	TGTGCCAGCAGCCTAGGGGACAGACACCAGCACTTC
TRBD2	TRBV7-2	TRBJ2-7	NA	CASSSEGLAGGQGEQYF	TGTGCCAGCAGCTCAGAAGGACTAGCGGGGGGGCAGGGCGAGCAGTACTTC
NA	TRBV12-3/TRBV12-4	TRBJ2-3	NA	CASRVGTDTQYF	TGTGCCAGCCGAGTCGGGACAGATACGCAGTATTTT
TRBD1	TRBV27	TRBJ2-7	NA	CASSRGQGDEQYF	TGTGCCAGCAGTAGGGGACAGGGGGACGAGCAGTACTTC
NA	TRBV28	TRBJ2-7	NA	CASSLESTGNSEQYF	TGTGCCAGCAGTCTCGAGTCTACAGGGAACAGCGAGCAGTACTTC
TRBD2	TRBV11-3	TRBJ2-7	NA	CASRQTSGTYEQYF	TGTGCCAGCAGACAAACTAGCGGAACCTACGAGCAGTACTTC
NA	TRBV28	TRBJ2-5	NA	CASSFDGWETQYF	TGTGCCAGCAGTTTCGATGGCTGGGAGACCCAGTACTTC
NA	TRBV24-1	TRBJ2-7	few	CATSDSRYEQYF	TGTGCCACCAGTGATTCCCGCTACGAGCAGTACTTC
NA	TRBV11-2	TRBJ2-7	NA	CASSLDGGSGEQYF	TGTGCCAGCAGCTTAGATGGGGGGAGTGGCGAGCAGTACTTC
NA	TRBV28	TRBJ1-2	NA	CASSLFPRGGGYTF	TGTGCCAGCAGTTTATTTCCAAGGGGCGGCGGCTACACCTTC
NA	TRBV11-3	TRBJ1-1	NA	CASSLAVYTEAFF	TGTGCCAGCAGCTTGGCAGTGTACACTGAAGCTTTCTTT
TRBD1	TRBV9	TRBJ2-6	NA	CASSRTGTGRSGANVLTF	TGTGCCAGCAGCCGTACCGGGACAGGACGCTCTGGGGCCAACGTCCTGACTTTC
NA	TRBV10-2	TRBJ1-4	NA	CASSDSGGFNEKLFF	TGCGCCAGCAGTGACTCGGGGGGGTTTAATGAAAAACTGTTTTTT
TRBD1	TRBV4-1	TRBJ2-7	NA	CASRQRLGQEVSYEQYF	TGCGCCAGCAGGCAACGCCTCGGACAGGAAGTCTCCTACGAGCAGTACTTC
NA	TRBV27	TRBJ2-5	NA	CASSGHTNQETQYF	TGTGCCAGCTCGGGACACACCAACCAGGAGACCCAGTACTTC
TRBD2	TRBV11-2	TRBJ2-5	NA	CASSPKNPASGGAETQYF	TGTGCCAGCAGCCCAAAGAACCCCGCTAGCGGGGGGGCAGAGACCCAGTACTTC
TRBD2	TRBV5-6	TRBJ2-7	NA	CASSSSGSSYEQYF	TGTGCCAGCAGCTCTAGCGGGAGCTCCTACGAGCAGTACTTC
TRBD1	TRBV14	TRBJ2-2	NA	CASSPTPTGGFTGELFF	TGTGCCAGCAGCCCAACCCCCACAGGGGGCTTCACCGGGGAGCTGTTTTTT
NA	TRBV18	TRBJ1-2	NA	CASSLSGNYGYTF	TGTGCCAGCTCACTTTCAGGGAACTATGGCTACACCTTC
TRBD1	TRBV3-1/TRBV3-2	TRBJ1-5	NA	CASSPGTGHQPQHF	TGTGCCAGCAGCCCAGGGACAGGGCATCAGCCCCAGCATTTT
NA	TRBV9	TRBJ2-2	once	CASSVAGVGNTGELFF	TGTGCCAGCAGCGTAGCGGGGGTTGGGAACACCGGGGAGCTGTTTTTT